The 12 T cell receptor beta chains presented below share a single source sample, sequenced in a study of OX40 agonist ivuxolimab in advanced cancers. The table came from immunoSEQ multiplex PCR; TCRdb's copy has only in-frame clones and leaves some out. The data show 24,000 or so clones, 85% to 90% seen once. The sequencing here drew on CD4+ or CD8+ T cells sorted from blood, taken in a trial of the OX40 agonist ivuxolimab. The origin of the receptors is an adult with an advanced solid tumor such as melanoma, head and neck, liver or kidney cancer.

CDR3 sequence: CASSPGGGEAFF. The CDR3 region has the DNA TGCGCCAGCAGCCCAGGCGGGGGTGAAGCTTTCTTT. The chain couples TRBV5-1 to TRBJ1-1, with D perhaps TRBD1 (5 bases). V lost 4 bases and J 7 bases, leaving 11 bases between the germline ends. The CDR3 length is 12 residues. The germline V gene has CDR1 SGHRS and CDR2 YFSETQ.

The chain recombines TRBV5-6 with TRBJ1-6, with a weak D call TRBD1 (5 bases). The CDR3 runs to 17 residues. The V end lost 2 bases, the J end lost 5 bases, and 17 bases lay between the germline ends. Germline assignment: CDR1 SGHDT and CDR2 YYEEEE. In DNA form, the CDR3 reads TGTGCCAGCAGCTTAAGGGCAGGGAGTACTGATAATTCACCCCTCCACTTT. Its protein is CASSLRAGSTDNSPLHF. The variable domain in full, completed from reference TRBV5-6 and TRBJ1-6, reads DAGVTQSPTHLIKTRGQQVTLRCSPKSGHDTVSWYQQALGQGPQFIFQYYEEEERQRGNFPDRFSGHQFPNYSSELNVNALLLGDSALYLCASSLRAGSTDNSPLHFGNGTRLTVT.

The genes are TRBV7-3 and TRBJ2-2, with D unresolved. This CDR3 comprises 12 residues. V lost 5 bases, J lost 3 bases, and 4 bases lay in between. Germline CDR1 SGHTA, CDR2 FQGTGA. CDR3 coding DNA: TGTGCCAGCAGCCCCGACACCGGGGAGCTGTTTTTT. Its protein is CASSPDTGELFF. Full variable domain (outside the CDR3, taken from reference TRBV7-3 and TRBJ2-2): GAGVSQTPSNKVTEKGKYVELRCDPISGHTALYWYRQSLGQGPEFLIYFQGTGAADDSGLPNDRFFAVRPEGSVSTLKIQRTERGDSAVYLCASSPDTGELFFGEGSRLTVL.

V usage is TRBV15 and J usage is TRBJ1-2, with D perhaps TRBD1 (6 bases). Germline-derived CDR1 and CDR2 are LNHNV and YYDKDF (reference sequence). V lost 0 bases and J lost 6, with 14 bases in between. The CDR3 sequence is 15 residues long. In DNA, the CDR3 is TGTGCCACCAGCAGAGATACACAGGGACCTCATGGCTACACCTTC. It yields the protein CATSRDTQGPHGYTF. The entire variable domain, with the rest obtained from reference TRBV15 and TRBJ1-2, is as follows: DAMVIQNPRYQVTQFGKPVTLSCSQTLNHNVMYWYQQKSSQAPKLLFHYYDKDFNNEADTPDNFQSRRPNTSFCFLDIRSPGLGDTAMYLCATSRDTQGPHGYTFGSGTRLTVV.

This chain joins TRBV6-5 and TRBJ1-3, with D unclear. This CDR3 comprises 16 residues. CDR1 and CDR2 (germline): MNHEY, SVGAGI. V was pared by 0 bases and J by 0 bases, with 9 bases between. CDR3 region: CASSYSPGASGNTIYF. CDR3 DNA: TGTGCCAGCAGTTACTCACCGGGTGCCTCTGGAAACACCATATATTTT.

DNA of the CDR3: TGCGCCAGCAGTGACGGTAGCGGGAGCGGTGAGCAGTTCTTC. Encoded protein: CASSDGSGSGEQFF. The chain joins TRBV10-1 to TRBJ2-1; TRBD2 matches 9 bases. This CDR3 spans 14 amino acids. V trimming: 3 bases; J trimming: 9 bases; junction bases outside the gene matches: 6. Germline V CDR1 and CDR2: WNHNN, SYGVQD (reference sequence).

This chain connects TRBV4-2 to TRBJ1-4; a weak D match, TRBD1 (6 bases). CDR1 LGHNA and CDR2 YNFKEQ come from the germline V gene. CDR3 length equals 16 residues. Between the trimmed V and J ends, which lost 1 base and 1 base, there was a span of 10 bases. The CDR3 spells CASSQGLQGTNEKLFF. For the CDR3, the DNA is TGTGCCAGCAGCCAAGGACTACAGGGAACTAATGAAAAACTGTTTTTT.

The chain employs TRBV5-1 and TRBJ2-1, with TRBD2 as a possible D gene (5 bases). The V end was cut by 0 bases, the J end by 5 bases, with 6 bases between. The CDR3 is 13 residues long. The germline gives CDR1 SGHRS, CDR2 YFSETQ. The CDR3 sequence: CASSLGRHNEQFF. As DNA, the CDR3 is TGCGCCAGCAGCTTGGGGAGGCACAATGAGCAGTTCTTC.

This clone was counted once. The genes are TRBV7-9 and TRBJ1-1, with no clear D. The ends were cut back, 5 bases at V and 1 base at J, with 8 bases in the middle. The V gene's germline CDR1 is SEHNR and CDR2 FQNEAQ (reference sequence). The CDR3 has 13 amino acids. CDR3 bases: TGTGCCAGCAGCCCTCCAGCGAACACTGAAGCTTTCTTT. It encodes CASSPPANTEAFF.

The chain uses TRBV27 and TRBJ1-5; D is uncertain. CDR1 MNHEY and CDR2 SMNVEV come from the germline V gene (reference sequence). V dropped 0 bases and J dropped 7 bases, with 7 bases sitting between them. This CDR3 is built from 13 residues. The DNA of the CDR3 is TGTGCCAGCAGTTTATCCAATCGCCAGCCCCAGCATTTT. The encoded protein is CASSLSNRQPQHF.

The chain has TRBV27 and TRBJ2-2; D perhaps matches TRBD2 (6 bases). The CDR3 contains 17 residues. V lost 1 base to trimming and J lost 3 bases, with 15 bases between them. The germline V gene has CDR1 MNHEY and CDR2 SMNVEV (reference sequence). CDR3 coding DNA: TGTGCCAGCAGTTTATTCCCCACGGGAGTCGACACCGGGGAGCTGTTTTTT. It codes for CASSLFPTGVDTGELFF.

This chain connects TRBV7-2 to TRBJ2-2; no clear D. V shed 2 bases and J shed 0 bases, with 1 base lying between them. This CDR3 region has 13 residues. Germline assignment: CDR1 SGHTA and CDR2 FQGNSA. The CDR3: CASSLTNTGELFF. CDR3 coding DNA: TGTGCCAGCAGCTTAACGAACACCGGGGAGCTGTTTTTT.